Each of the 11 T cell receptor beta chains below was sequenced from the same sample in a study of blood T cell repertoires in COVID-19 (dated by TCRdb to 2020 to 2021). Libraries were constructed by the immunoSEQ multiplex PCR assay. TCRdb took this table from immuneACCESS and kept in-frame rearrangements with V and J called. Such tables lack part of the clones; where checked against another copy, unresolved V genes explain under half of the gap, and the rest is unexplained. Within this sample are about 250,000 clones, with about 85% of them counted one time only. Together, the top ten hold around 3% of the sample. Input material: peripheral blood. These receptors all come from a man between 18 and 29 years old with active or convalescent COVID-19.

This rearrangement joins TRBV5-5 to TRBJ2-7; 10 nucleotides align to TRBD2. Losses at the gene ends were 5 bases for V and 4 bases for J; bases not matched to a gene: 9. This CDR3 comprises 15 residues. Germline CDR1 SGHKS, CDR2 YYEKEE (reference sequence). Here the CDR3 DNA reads TGTGCCAGCAGGAGGGCTAGCGGGAGTGTTTACGAGCAGTACTTC. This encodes CASRRASGSVYEQYF.

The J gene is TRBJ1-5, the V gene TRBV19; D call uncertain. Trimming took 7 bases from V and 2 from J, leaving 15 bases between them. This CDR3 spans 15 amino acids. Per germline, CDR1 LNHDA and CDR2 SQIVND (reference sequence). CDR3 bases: TGTGCCAGTACCGGGATTGACGGACGCAATCAGCCCCAGCATTTT. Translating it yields CASTGIDGRNQPQHF.

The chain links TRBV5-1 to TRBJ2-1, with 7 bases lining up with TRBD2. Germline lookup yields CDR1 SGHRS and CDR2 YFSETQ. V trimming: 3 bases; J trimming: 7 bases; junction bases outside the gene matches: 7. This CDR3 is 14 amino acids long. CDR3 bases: TGCGCCAGCAGCTGGGAGGGAGGGTATAATGAGCAGTTCTTC. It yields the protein CASSWEGGYNEQFF.

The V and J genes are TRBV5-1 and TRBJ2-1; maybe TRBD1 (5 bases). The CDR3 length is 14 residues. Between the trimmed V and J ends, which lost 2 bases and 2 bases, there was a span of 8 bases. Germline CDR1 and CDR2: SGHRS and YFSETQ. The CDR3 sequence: CASSLDSPYNEQFF. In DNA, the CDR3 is TGCGCCAGCAGCTTAGACAGCCCCTACAATGAGCAGTTCTTC.

CDR3 sequence reads: CASSALTGGGTEAFF. CDR3 coding DNA: TGTGCCAGCAGTGCACTGACAGGTGGAGGCACTGAAGCTTTCTTT. The chain has TRBV2 and TRBJ1-1; weak D call: TRBD1 (6 bases). Trimming shortened V by 4 bases and J by 4 bases, and 16 bases separated the two germline ends. CDR1 is SNHLY, CDR2 FYNNEI, per germline. CDR3 size: 15 residues.

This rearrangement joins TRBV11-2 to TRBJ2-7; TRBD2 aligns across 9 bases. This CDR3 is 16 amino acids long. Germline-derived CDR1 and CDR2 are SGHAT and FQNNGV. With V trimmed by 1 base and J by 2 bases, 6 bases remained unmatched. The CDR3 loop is CASSLVASGNTYEQYF. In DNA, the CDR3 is TGTGCCAGCAGCTTAGTGGCTAGCGGGAACACCTACGAGCAGTACTTC.

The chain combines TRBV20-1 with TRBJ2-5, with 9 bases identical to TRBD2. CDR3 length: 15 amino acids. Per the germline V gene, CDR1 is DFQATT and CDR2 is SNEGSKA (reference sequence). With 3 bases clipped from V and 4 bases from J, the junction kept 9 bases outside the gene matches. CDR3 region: CSASPAGGSGETQYF. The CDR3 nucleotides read TGCAGTGCTAGTCCAGCGGGAGGTTCGGGAGAGACCCAGTACTTC.

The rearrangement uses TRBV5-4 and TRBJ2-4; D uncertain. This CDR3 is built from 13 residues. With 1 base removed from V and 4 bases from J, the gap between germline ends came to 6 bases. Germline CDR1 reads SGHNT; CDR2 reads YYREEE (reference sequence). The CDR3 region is CASSLQAKNIQYF. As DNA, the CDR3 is TGTGCCAGCAGCTTGCAGGCTAAAAACATTCAGTACTTC.

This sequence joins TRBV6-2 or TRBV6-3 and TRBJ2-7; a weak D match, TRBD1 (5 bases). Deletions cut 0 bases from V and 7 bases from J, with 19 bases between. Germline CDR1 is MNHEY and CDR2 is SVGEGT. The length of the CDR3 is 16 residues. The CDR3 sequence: CASSYSGDSPPGEQYF. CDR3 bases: TGTGCCAGCAGTTACTCCGGAGACAGCCCCCCAGGGGAGCAGTACTTC.

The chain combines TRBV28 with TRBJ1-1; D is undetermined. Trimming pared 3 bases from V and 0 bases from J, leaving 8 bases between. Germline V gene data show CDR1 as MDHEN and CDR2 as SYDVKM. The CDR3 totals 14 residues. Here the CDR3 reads CASSLRHMNTEAFF. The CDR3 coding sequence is TGTGCCAGCAGTTTGCGACACATGAACACTGAAGCTTTCTTT.

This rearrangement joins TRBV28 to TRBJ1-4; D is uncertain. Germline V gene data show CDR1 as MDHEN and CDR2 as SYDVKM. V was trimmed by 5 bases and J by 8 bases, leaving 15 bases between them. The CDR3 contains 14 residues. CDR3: CASSPPREEEKLFF. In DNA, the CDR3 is TGTGCCAGCAGTCCTCCGAGGGAGGAGGAAAAACTGTTTTTT.